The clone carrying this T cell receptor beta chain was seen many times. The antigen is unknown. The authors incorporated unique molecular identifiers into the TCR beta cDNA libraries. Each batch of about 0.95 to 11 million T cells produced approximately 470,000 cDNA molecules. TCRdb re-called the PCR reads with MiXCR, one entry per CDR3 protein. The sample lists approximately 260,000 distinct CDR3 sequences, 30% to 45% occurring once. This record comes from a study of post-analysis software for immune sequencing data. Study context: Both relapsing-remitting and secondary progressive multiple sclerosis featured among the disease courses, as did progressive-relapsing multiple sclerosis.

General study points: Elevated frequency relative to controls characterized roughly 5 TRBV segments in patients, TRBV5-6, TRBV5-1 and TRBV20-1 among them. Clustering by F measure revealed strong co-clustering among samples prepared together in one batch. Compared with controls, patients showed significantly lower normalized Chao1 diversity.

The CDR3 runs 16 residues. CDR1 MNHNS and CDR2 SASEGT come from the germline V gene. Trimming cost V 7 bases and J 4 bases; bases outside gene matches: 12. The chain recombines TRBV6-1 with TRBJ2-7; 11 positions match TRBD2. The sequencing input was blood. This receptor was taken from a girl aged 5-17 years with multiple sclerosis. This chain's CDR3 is CASKTFSGGAWYEQYF. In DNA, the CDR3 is TGTGCCAGCAAAACCTTTAGCGGGGGGGCATGGTACGAGCAGTACTTC.